This T cell receptor (beta chain) came from a study of T cell responses to AZD1222 COVID-19 vaccine. Assay used: immunoSEQ multiplex PCR; TCRdb lists only in-frame clones, some missing. The sample carries some 140,000 clones, roughly 90% recorded once. Study results and caveats: Along spike, vaccine-associated CD4 TCRs were found throughout, with dominance at 160-218 and 743-854.

As for this clone: Its antigen is as yet unknown.

This receptor was obtained from an adult in good health. The input for sequencing was peripheral blood, taken on day 0 of AZD1222 vaccination.

CDR3 protein: CASSSISGTGGLGNTIYF. The CDR3 region has the DNA TGTGCCAGCAGCTCCATCTCCGGGACAGGGGGTTTGGGAAACACCATATATTTT. The chain joins TRBV7-8 to TRBJ1-3; 11 bases match TRBD1. The J segment lost 4 bases and the V segment lost 4 bases, leaving 12 bases of the junction unmatched. The germline V gene has CDR1 SGHVS and CDR2 FQNEAQ. The CDR3 length is 18 residues.